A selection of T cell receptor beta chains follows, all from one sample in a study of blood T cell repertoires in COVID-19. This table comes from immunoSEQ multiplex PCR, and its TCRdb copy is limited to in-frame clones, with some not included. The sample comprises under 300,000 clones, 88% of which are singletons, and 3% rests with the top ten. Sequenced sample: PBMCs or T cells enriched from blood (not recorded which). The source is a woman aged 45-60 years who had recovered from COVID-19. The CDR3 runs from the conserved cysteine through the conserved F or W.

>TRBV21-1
CASSKRERGSGIQYF
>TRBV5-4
CASSLMFPGRGTEAFF
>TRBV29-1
CSAVDRGDGEQYF
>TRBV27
CASSDRGGYTF
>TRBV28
CASSFRTIPAYEQYF
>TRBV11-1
CASSRDRGGNTEAFF
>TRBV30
CAWSVTGYEQFF
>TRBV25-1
CASSVSGGYYEQYF
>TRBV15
CATTFTNSYNSPLHF
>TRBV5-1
CASSLAGGARERNTEAFF
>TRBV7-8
CASSAGTSSSYNEQFF
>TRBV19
CASKPTGTEAFF
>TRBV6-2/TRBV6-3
CASSYSRLAGTYEQYF
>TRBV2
CASSVTGAEQYF
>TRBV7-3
CASSLPGLIDTQYF
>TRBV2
CASSVGANYGYTF
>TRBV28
CASNSGGTDGHGYTF
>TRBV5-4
CASRFPGGNTEAFF
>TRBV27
CASSSRTSGRSRSSYNEQFF
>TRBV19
CASSRTAILYNEQFF
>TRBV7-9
CASSLYLASGRYNEQFF
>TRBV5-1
CASAREYYNEQFF
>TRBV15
CATSRVSYPRTGPYEQYF
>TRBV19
CASRTSGLSSYNEQFF
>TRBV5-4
CASSPRGDRGHLEAFF
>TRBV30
CAWRPFTREQFF
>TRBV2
CASARTSVGNEQFF
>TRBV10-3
CAISESNKGVAEAFF
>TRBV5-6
CASRLTAFSGSSYEQYF
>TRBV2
CASRVLVYEQYF
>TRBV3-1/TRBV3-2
CASSRKRGDTIYF
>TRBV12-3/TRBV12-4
CASSLQGAEQYF
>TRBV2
CASIFRGVTYEQYF
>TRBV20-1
CSASSEAFF
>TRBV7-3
CASSSGTGRNEQFF
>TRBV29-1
CSAKLAGVLNEQFF
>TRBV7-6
CASSLEDRAYNEQFF
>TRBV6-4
CASSDGTGIEAFF
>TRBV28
CASIPGTSGSYEQYF
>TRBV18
CASSPASNQPQHF
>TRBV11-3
CASSPTSGRGNEQFF
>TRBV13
CASSLPGVEQFF
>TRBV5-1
CASSPSKIGQGNTEAFF
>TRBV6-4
CARPTGVNYGYTF
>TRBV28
CASSAARLRSTEAFF
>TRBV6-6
CASINGGGSTDTQYF